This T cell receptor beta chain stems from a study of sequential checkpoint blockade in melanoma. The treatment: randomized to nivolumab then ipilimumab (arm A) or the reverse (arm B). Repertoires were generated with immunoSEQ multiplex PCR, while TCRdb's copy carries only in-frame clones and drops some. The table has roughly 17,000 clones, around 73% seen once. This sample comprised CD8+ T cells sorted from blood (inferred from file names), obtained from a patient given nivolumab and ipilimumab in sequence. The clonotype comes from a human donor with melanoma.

CDR3 in amino acids: CASSPYSRVSTDTQYF. CDR3 bases: TGCGCCAGCAGCCCCTACTCCAGGGTGAGCACAGATACGCAGTATTTT. V gene TRBV5-1 combines with J gene TRBJ2-3, with TRBD1 as a possible D gene (5 bases). The germline gives CDR1 SGHRS, CDR2 YFSETQ. The CDR3 spans 16 residues. The V gene lost 4 bases and the J gene lost 0 bases, with 15 bases spanning the gap.